This section outlines one TCR beta chain sequence together with its context. Its antigen is currently unknown. V lost 4 bases and J lost 10; bases outside the gene matches: 7. The CDR3 covers 14 residues. Looked up from germline, CDR1 is MGHDK and CDR2 is SYGVNS. The record originates from a study of shared clonotypes between healthy human individuals. Study background: CD8 memory received one plate per donor, CD8 naive two, CD4 memory three and CD4 naive three.

Study-level results: Several donors held about 5% of naive CD4 clonotypes in common.

The study ran the assay at deep level. The repertoire was sequenced with immunoSEQ multiplex PCR; TCRdb's copy has only in-frame clones and lacks some. This table has 2 million to 2.5 million clones, 90% to 96% appearing once. The sequence was collected from a man between 18 and 29 years old in good health. This chain joins TRBV25-1 and TRBJ1-2, with 12 bases aligning to TRBD1. Material: naive CD4+ T cells sorted from blood. Subset specified: CD45RA+ positively selected. The CDR3 protein is CASSATGTGGHYTF. In DNA form, the CDR3 reads TGTGCCAGCAGTGCAACCGGGACAGGGGGCCACTACACCTTC.